These 14 T cell receptor beta chains were all obtained from the same sample, sequenced in a study of blood T cell repertoires in COVID-19. TCRdb keeps only in-frame clones here, not all; method: immunoSEQ multiplex PCR. The sample holds about 240,000 clones, more than 75% seen once. Input material: peripheral blood. The source is a woman aged 40 to 50 who had recovered from COVID-19.

The chain carries TRBV19 and TRBJ2-3; tentative D call: TRBD2 (6 bases). The germline gives CDR1 LNHDA, CDR2 SQIVND (reference sequence). V was shortened by 7 bases and J by 2 bases, with 10 bases between the two germline ends. This CDR3 has 13 amino acids. The CDR3 sequence is CASTAGLTDTQYF. The CDR3 bases are TGTGCCAGTACAGCGGGCCTCACAGATACGCAGTATTTT. The full variable domain, in which reference TRBV19 and TRBJ2-3 provide the parts outside the CDR3, is DGGITQSPKYLFRKEGQNVTLSCEQNLNHDAMYWYRQDPGQGLRLIYYSQIVNDFQKGDIAEGYSVSREKKESFPLTVTSAQKNPTAFYLCASTAGLTDTQYFGPGTRLTVL.

V and J are TRBV7-2 and TRBJ1-2; maybe TRBD1 (6 bases). Per germline, CDR1 SGHTA and CDR2 FQGNSA. The V end was cut by 6 bases, the J end by 4 bases, with 21 bases between. The CDR3 contains 16 residues. In DNA form, the CDR3 reads TGTGCCAGCAGTCCCGCCGCCCAAAGGGGGGGCTATGGCTACACCTTC. It codes for CASSPAAQRGGYGYTF.

The rearrangement links TRBV29-1 to TRBJ2-3; TRBD2 might be the D (7 bases). The germline CDR1 and CDR2 sequences are SQVTM and ANQGSEA. There are 16 residues in the CDR3. V lost 5 bases, J lost 0 bases, and 18 bases lay in between. The DNA for the CDR3 is TGCAGCGTTCGGGGGGCAGGGGCGACTAGCACAGATACGCAGTATTTT. It encodes CSVRGAGATSTDTQYF.

The V and J genes are TRBV4-2 and TRBJ2-1; 10 bases line up with TRBD2. This CDR3 has 16 residues. With 4 bases clipped from V and 8 bases from J, the junction kept 11 bases outside the gene matches. Germline V gene sequence: CDR1 LGHNA, CDR2 YNFKEQ. CDR3 region: CASSPGASGSRDEQFF. The CDR3 region has the DNA TGTGCCAGCAGCCCTGGGGCTAGCGGGAGTAGGGATGAGCAGTTCTTC.

This chain connects TRBV14 to TRBJ1-1, with no clear D. The CDR3 has 12 residues. Germline CDR1 is SGHDN and CDR2 is FVKESK. With 5 bases removed from V and 10 bases from J, the gap between germline ends came to 14 bases. Here the CDR3 DNA reads TGTGCCAGCAGCTTCTCGAGAGCGGCAGCTTTCTTT. It specifies CASSFSRAAAFF.

This clone was picked up a small number of times. The chain recombines TRBV9 with TRBJ2-1, with 13 bases identical to TRBD2. Per the germline V gene, CDR1 is SGDLS and CDR2 is YYNGEE. The CDR3 has 15 amino acids. V gave up 3 bases and J gave up 8 bases; unmatched junction bases: 5. CDR3 coding DNA: TGTGCCAGCAGCGCCGGACTAGCGGGAGCATATGAGCAGTTCTTC. This translates into CASSAGLAGAYEQFF.

The chain couples TRBV11-2 to TRBJ1-2, with 9 bases identical to TRBD1. The CDR3 runs 15 residues. Per germline, CDR1 SGHAT and CDR2 FQNNGV. V lost 5 bases and J lost 2; bases outside the gene matches: 6. As DNA, the CDR3 is TGTGCCAGCAGCCCGACCGGGACAGGGAACTATGGCTACACCTTC. Encoded protein: CASSPTGTGNYGYTF.

The V call is TRBV5-1, the J call TRBJ1-1; no reliable D call. CDR3 length equals 14 residues. The germline V gene encodes CDR1 SGHRS and CDR2 YFSETQ. V was cut by 0 bases and J by 1 base, with 7 bases left in between. The CDR3 region is CASSLVGANTEAFF. Written as DNA, the CDR3 is TGCGCCAGCAGCTTGGTGGGAGCGAACACTGAAGCTTTCTTT. Full variable domain (missing parts from reference TRBV5-1 and TRBJ1-1): KAGVTQTPRYLIKTRGQQVTLSCSPISGHRSVSWYQQTPGQGLQFLFEYFSETQRNKGNFPGRFSGRQFSNSRSEMNVSTLELGDSALYLCASSLVGANTEAFFGQGTRLTVV.

The chain carries TRBV3-1 (or the pseudogene TRBV3-2) and TRBJ2-1, with 10 bases identical to TRBD1. The ends lost 4 bases at V and 8 bases at J; junction bases unmatched: 5. The CDR3 extends over 14 amino acids. In germline, CDR1 is LGHDT, CDR2 YNNKEL (reference sequence). CDR3 nucleotides: TGTGCCAGCAGCCCCCTGGACAGGGGGGATGAGCAGTTCTTC. It translates to CASSPLDRGDEQFF.

V usage is TRBV12-3 or TRBV12-4 and J usage is TRBJ1-2; 7 bases are shared with TRBD1. The V and J ends lost 6 bases and 4 bases, in that order; junction bases with no gene match: 5. There are 13 residues in the CDR3. In DNA form, the CDR3 reads TGTGCCAGCAGCCAAACAGGGGCCTATGGCTACACCTTC. Protein product: CASSQTGAYGYTF.

The chain carries TRBV7-6 and TRBJ1-6; TRBD1 matches at 9 bases. Trimming cost V 5 bases and J 7 bases; bases outside gene matches: 6. The CDR3 loop spans 15 amino acids. From germline, CDR1 is SGHVS and CDR2 FNYEAQ. CDR3 bases: TGTGCCAGCAGCAAAGGGACAGGGTCAAATTCACCCCTCCACTTT. Protein: CASSKGTGSNSPLHF.

J is TRBJ1-5 and V is TRBV6-2 or TRBV6-3; D is perhaps TRBD1 (5 bases). This CDR3 comprises 16 residues. CDR1 and CDR2 from the germline V gene are MNHEY and SVGEGT. V lost 5 bases, J lost 3 bases, and 17 bases lay in between. CDR3 sequence reads: CASSQRQSPYNQPQHF. The CDR3 DNA reads as TGTGCCAGCAGTCAACGACAGTCACCCTACAATCAGCCCCAGCATTTT.

This clone was observed a single time. The chain employs TRBV4-3 and TRBJ2-6; 12 bases agree with TRBD1. The V gene end was trimmed by 1 base and the J gene end by 2 bases; junction bases not matched to a gene: 12. Germline V gene lookup returns CDR1 LGHNA and CDR2 YSLEER. This CDR3 comprises 21 residues. CDR3: CASSQVPTLGTGGAGANVLTF. The DNA of the CDR3 is TGCGCCAGCAGCCAAGTCCCCACCCTCGGGACAGGGGGCGCTGGGGCCAACGTCCTGACTTTC.

This chain links TRBV20-1 with TRBJ2-3; 7 positions agree with TRBD2. The CDR3 has 11 amino acids. V dropped 5 bases and J dropped 5; count of bases not matched to a gene: 1. In germline, CDR1 is DFQATT, CDR2 SNEGSKA (reference sequence). CDR3 region: CSAAGEDTQYF. CDR3 DNA sequence: TGCAGTGCTGCGGGGGAAGATACGCAGTATTTT.